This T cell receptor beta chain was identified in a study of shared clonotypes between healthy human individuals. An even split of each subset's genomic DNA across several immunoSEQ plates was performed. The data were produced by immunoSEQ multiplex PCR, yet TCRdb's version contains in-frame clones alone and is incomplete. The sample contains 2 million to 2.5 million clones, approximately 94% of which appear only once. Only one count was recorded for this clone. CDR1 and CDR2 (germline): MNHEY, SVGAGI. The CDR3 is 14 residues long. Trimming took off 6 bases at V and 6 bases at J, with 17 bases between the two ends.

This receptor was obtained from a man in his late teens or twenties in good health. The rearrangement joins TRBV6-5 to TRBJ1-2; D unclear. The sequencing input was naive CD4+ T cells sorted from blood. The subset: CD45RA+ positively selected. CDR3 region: CASSPQLRANGYTF. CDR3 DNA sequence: TGTGCCAGCAGCCCCCAGTTGAGGGCTAATGGCTACACCTTC.